This TCR beta chain was observed in a study of regulatory T cells in long-lasting Graves disease. The time point denotes: newly diagnosed GD, antithyroid drugs for less than 3 months. The TCR library was prepared using RNA isolated from PBMCs. Study-wide results and caveats: Investigators studied peripheral blood only, not thyroid tissue.

The germline V gene encodes CDR1 SGHDN and CDR2 FVKESK. The CDR3 has 16 amino acids. Relying on iRepertoire HTBI primers and Arm-PCR of CDR3 regions, the team built TCR beta libraries. One entry per CDR3 protein results from TCRdb running MiXCR on the multiplex PCR reads. The data show 400,000 to 500,000 distinct CDR3 sequences, approximately 15% seen once. Comments on this clonotype: Antigen: not known. Compared with germline, one end of the junction differs, possibly owing to a read error.

This sample also belongs to another study, concerning T cells in Graves' hyperthyroidism and ophthalmopathy. That source adds: Absence of ophthalmopathy progression within 18 months defined stable Graves' hyperthyroidism.

The clonotype comes from a woman in her twenties or thirties with Graves disease. The input for sequencing was peripheral blood mononuclear cells (PBMCs), taken at new diagnosis, from a patient treated with antithyroid drugs. The V call is TRBV14, the J call TRBJ2-7, with D possibly TRBD1 on 5 matching bases. The chain's CDR3 is CANSLSQGLNPYEQYF. The CDR3 DNA is TGTGCCAACAGCCTCTCTCAGGGCCTCAATCCCTACGAGCAGTACTTC. Supplemented by reference TRBV14 and TRBJ2-7, the full variable domain reads EAGVTQFPSHSVIEKGQTVTLRCDPISGHDNLYWYRRVMGKEIKFLLHFVKESKQDESGMPNNRFLAERTGGTYSTLKVQPAELEDSGVYFCANSLSQGLNPYEQYFGPGTRLTVT.